The clone carrying this T cell receptor (beta chain) turned up a few times. Its antigen remains unknown. 13 Jbeta primers and 60 Vbeta primers were used for the PCR. Repertoires were generated with immunoSEQ multiplex PCR, while TCRdb's copy carries only in-frame clones and drops some. The sample has some 140,000 clones; less than 85% are singletons. CDR1 MNHNY and CDR2 SVGAGI come from the germline V gene (reference sequence). This CDR3 contains 15 residues. V shed 4 bases, J shed 4 bases, and the junction held 7 bases outside the gene matches. This entry is derived from a study of cytomegalovirus exposure and HLA in healthy donors. General study results and limits: In an earlier analysis, about 87% or about 30%: the productive usage of most TCR beta V segments. Reported performance of the classifier showed diagnosis of cytomegalovirus status with high specificity and sensitivity. HLA-A and HLA-B allele assignments for most subjects were reportedly predicted accurately using TCR beta sequences. Follow-up analysis found HLA locus-dependent TCR association rates, highest for DRB1 and lowest for HLA-C.

The source material was PBMCs. The chain has TRBV6-6 and TRBJ1-1, with TRBD1 matching 9 bases. The origin of this receptor is a woman in her fifties or sixties in good health and CMV-seropositive. CDR3 protein: CASSLQGARITEAFF. The CDR3 DNA reads TGTGCCAGCAGTTTACAGGGGGCGCGGATCACTGAAGCTTTCTTT.